These T cell receptor beta chains were read from a single sample in a study of OX40 agonist ivuxolimab in advanced cancers. Assay: immunoSEQ multiplex PCR; the TCRdb copy retains only in-frame clones and omits some. The repertoire holds some 50,000 clones, approximately 75% seen once, with about 0.69% in the top ten. Material: CD4+ or CD8+ T cells sorted from blood, obtained in a trial of the OX40 agonist ivuxolimab. These receptor sequences come from an adult with an advanced solid tumor such as melanoma, head and neck, liver or kidney cancer. CDR3s include the opening cysteine and the closing phenylalanine or tryptophan. The order of the fields is V gene, D gene, clone size, CDR3 length, J gene, CDR3 DNA, CDR3 protein. A D gene is named only where the DNA matches it firmly. Only some rows state a clone size, as once, few, many or a class for expanded clones.

TRBV6-5	-	-	16	TRBJ2-6	TGTGCCAGCAGTTACCGGCAGCCCTCTGGGGCCAACGTCCTGACTTTC	CASSYRQPSGANVLTF
TRBV5-5	-	few	14	TRBJ1-1	TGTGCCAGCAGCTGGACGGTGGAGGGGATGGCAGCTTTCTTT	CASSWTVEGMAAFF
TRBV19	-	-	13	TRBJ1-1	TGTGCCAGTAGTATTCTAACGAACACTGAAGCTTTCTTT	CASSILTNTEAFF
TRBV7-6	TRBD2	few	14	TRBJ2-5	TGTGCCAGCAGCCCCGGGACTAATCAAGAGACCCAGTACTTC	CASSPGTNQETQYF
TRBV10-3	TRBD2	-	17	TRBJ2-6	TGTGCCATCAGTGAGTCGGCCGGGGAGGGTGGGGCCAACGTCCTGACTTTC	CAISESAGEGGANVLTF
TRBV5-1	-	-	15	TRBJ2-7	TGCGCCAGCAGCTCAGGACTGCCCAACTTGGGGGAGCAGTACTTC	CASSSGLPNLGEQYF
TRBV4-2	TRBD1	-	13	TRBJ1-4	TGTGCCAGCAGCCCTCGGACAGGGGGAAAACTGTTTTTT	CASSPRTGGKLFF
TRBV6-4	TRBD2	-	17	TRBJ2-1	TGTGCCAGCAGTGACTCGATACTAGCGGGGGGTATGAATGAGCAGTTCTTC	CASSDSILAGGMNEQFF
TRBV19	-	-	13	TRBJ1-2	TGTGCCAGTAGTCCCCCGGGAGGAGGGGGCTACACCTTC	CASSPPGGGGYTF
TRBV2	-	medium-sized	15	TRBJ1-1	TGTGCCAGGATGATGTCGGGACAAATGAACACTGAAGCTTTCTTT	CARMMSGQMNTEAFF
TRBV6-5	TRBD1	-	14	TRBJ1-1	TGTGCCAGCATTAGGACAGGCGGGAACACTGAAGCTTTCTTT	CASIRTGGNTEAFF
TRBV5-8	-	-	16	TRBJ1-1	TGTGCCAGCAGCTTGTTTCGAATGGGGCCTAACACTGAAGCTTTCTTT	CASSLFRMGPNTEAFF
TRBV5-1	TRBD2	-	16	TRBJ2-1	TGCGCCAGCAGCGGGGTTACTAGCGGGGGGAACAATGAGCAGTTCTTC	CASSGVTSGGNNEQFF
TRBV5-6	-	-	17	TRBJ1-5	TGTGCCAGCAGCTGGGGGACGGATCAGAGAGGGAATCAGCCCCAGCATTTT	CASSWGTDQRGNQPQHF
TRBV11-3	-	-	15	TRBJ2-1	TGTGCCAGCAGCTTAGGCGGGACGGAGATGGGGGAGCAGTTCTTC	CASSLGGTEMGEQFF
TRBV4-1	TRBD2	-	16	TRBJ2-3	TGCGCCAGCAGCCAAGTCGCGGGGGGCGGCACAGATACGCAGTATTTT	CASSQVAGGGTDTQYF
TRBV25-1	TRBD1	-	18	TRBJ1-6	TGTGCCAGCAGTGAATATCCCAAGGGACAGCTGGGGAATTCACCCCTCCACTTT	CASSEYPKGQLGNSPLHF
TRBV19	TRBD1	-	15	TRBJ2-2	TGTGCCAGTAGCCAGACAGGGTTAGACACCGGGGAGCTGTTTTTT	CASSQTGLDTGELFF
TRBV12-5	TRBD1	-	17	TRBJ2-5	TGTGCTAGTGGTGCCGCCTCGGGACAGGGGGCGGGGGAGACCCAGTACTTC	CASGAASGQGAGETQYF
TRBV6-5	TRBD1	few	12	TRBJ2-7	TGTGCCAGTCGACAGGGTAGCTACGAGCAGTACTTC	CASRQGSYEQYF
TRBV4-1	TRBD2	-	20	TRBJ2-3	TGCGCCAGCAGCCAAGCGAGCCTAGCGGGGGTCCCCCGAGTCACAGATACGCAGTATTTT	CASSQASLAGVPRVTDTQYF
TRBV12-5	TRBD1	few	13	TRBJ2-1	TGTGCTAGTGCTGGTCGAGGGGGCCATGAGCAGTTCTTC	CASAGRGGHEQFF
TRBV12-5	-	few	15	TRBJ1-6	TGTGCTAGTGGTTTGACAGGGCTCGATAATTCACCCCTCCACTTT	CASGLTGLDNSPLHF
TRBV9	-	once	15	TRBJ2-5	TGTGCCAGCAGCGTAGGGGGCACGGAACAAGAGACCCAGTACTTC	CASSVGGTEQETQYF
TRBV6-5	TRBD1	-	14	TRBJ1-6	TGTGCCAGCAGGCCCGGGACAGGGGGTTCACCCCTCCACTTT	CASRPGTGGSPLHF
TRBV6-1	-	-	13	TRBJ2-7	TGTGCCAGCAGTGACAGGCCATCCTACGAGCAGTACTTC	CASSDRPSYEQYF
TRBV5-1	TRBD2	-	16	TRBJ2-3	TGCGCCAGCAGCCCCATAGCGGGGGCGAGCACAGATACGCAGTATTTT	CASSPIAGASTDTQYF
TRBV6-5	-	-	13	TRBJ2-5	TGTGCCAGCAGTTACACCCGACTGGAGACCCAGTACTTC	CASSYTRLETQYF
TRBV25-1	-	-	14	TRBJ2-3	TGTGCCAGCAGTGGCGGCTTTAGCACAGATACGCAGTATTTT	CASSGGFSTDTQYF
TRBV5-4	-	-	14	TRBJ1-1	TGTGCCAGCAGCTTGGTGGGCCAGAACGCTGAAGCTTTCTTT	CASSLVGQNAEAFF
TRBV6-5	-	once	12	TRBJ1-1	TGTGCCAGCAGTTACTCGGGCCAGCAAGCTTTCTTT	CASSYSGQQAFF
TRBV9	TRBD1	once	16	TRBJ1-1	TGTGCCAGCAGCGTAGGAGCCTGGGACAGGGGCACTGAAGCTTTCTTT	CASSVGAWDRGTEAFF
TRBV9	-	-	15	TRBJ2-5	TGTGCCAGCAGCGTAACCCAGGGTGGGTTGGAGACCCAGTACTTC	CASSVTQGGLETQYF
TRBV18	TRBD1	-	14	TRBJ1-5	TGTGCCAGCTCACCAACAGGGGGGGGTCAGCCCCAGCATTTT	CASSPTGGGQPQHF
TRBV5-1	-	few	17	TRBJ1-4	TGCGCCAGCAGCTTGATCCCTCGGGGGGGGCGCGATGAAAAACTGTTTTTT	CASSLIPRGGRDEKLFF
TRBV6-1	TRBD2	-	15	TRBJ2-7	TGTGCCACCCTCAAAATAGCGGGGGCCTCCTACGAGCAGTACTTC	CATLKIAGASYEQYF
TRBV29-1	TRBD2	-	13	TRBJ2-7	TGCAGCGTTGAACAGCGGGGGACCTACGAGCAGTACTTC	CSVEQRGTYEQYF
TRBV5-6	-	-	14	TRBJ2-5	TGTGCCAGCAGAGGTAGGGGCGGAAGGGTCTCCCAGTACTTC	CASRGRGGRVSQYF
TRBV5-1	TRBD1	-	16	TRBJ2-1	TGCGCCAGCAGACTGAGGGGGCGAGCGGATTACAATGAGCAGTTCTTC	CASRLRGRADYNEQFF
TRBV16	-	-	15	TRBJ1-6	TGTGCCAGCAGCCAAAAAGGGGGGGGCAATTCACCCCTCCACTTT	CASSQKGGGNSPLHF
TRBV5-5	TRBD1	-	15	TRBJ1-6	TGTGCCAGCAGCCCCACGGGGACAGGGATTTCACCCCTCCACTTT	CASSPTGTGISPLHF
TRBV11-2	-	medium-sized	14	TRBJ1-5	TGTGCCAGCAGCTTAGTTGGCGGCAATCAGCCCCAGCATTTT	CASSLVGGNQPQHF
TRBV29-1	TRBD1	-	15	TRBJ2-2	TGCAGCGTCGATCCAGGGGGCGCGAACACCGGGGAGCTGTTTTTT	CSVDPGGANTGELFF
TRBV9	-	few	16	TRBJ1-3	TGTGCCAGCAGCGTAGATCGGGGGGGCTCTGGAAACACCATATATTTT	CASSVDRGGSGNTIYF
TRBV28	-	-	12	TRBJ1-1	TGTGCCAGCACCCTGCGGGGCACTGAAGCTTTCTTT	CASTLRGTEAFF
TRBV7-8	TRBD2	-	16	TRBJ2-7	TGTGCCAGCAGCCGGAGCGGGGGGGCCTCTTACGACGAGCAGTACTTC	CASSRSGGASYDEQYF
TRBV12-1	-	-	20	TRBJ2-1	TGTGCCAGCAAAAGTGTTTGGGGGACTAGCGGGGGTCACCCCTACAATGAGCAGTTCTTC	CASKSVWGTSGGHPYNEQFF
TRBV7-2	-	-	16	TRBJ2-2	TGTGCCAGCAGCGTAGTCGGTGGGGGGTACACCGGGGAGCTGTTTTTT	CASSVVGGGYTGELFF
TRBV4-2	TRBD2	-	14	TRBJ2-7	TGTGCCAGCAGCCCCGGGGAGGGACTACGATATCAGTACTTC	CASSPGEGLRYQYF